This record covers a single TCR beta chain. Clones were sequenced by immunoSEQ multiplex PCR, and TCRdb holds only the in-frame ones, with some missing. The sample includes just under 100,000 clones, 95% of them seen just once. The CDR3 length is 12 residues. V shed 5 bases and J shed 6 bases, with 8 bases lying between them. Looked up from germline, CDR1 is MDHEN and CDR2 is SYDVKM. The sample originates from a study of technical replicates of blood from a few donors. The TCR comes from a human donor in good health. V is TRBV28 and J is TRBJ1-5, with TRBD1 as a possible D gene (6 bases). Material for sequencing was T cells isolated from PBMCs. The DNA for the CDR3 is TGTGCCAGCAGTACAGGGCTTCAGCCCCAGCATTTT. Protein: CASSTGLQPQHF.